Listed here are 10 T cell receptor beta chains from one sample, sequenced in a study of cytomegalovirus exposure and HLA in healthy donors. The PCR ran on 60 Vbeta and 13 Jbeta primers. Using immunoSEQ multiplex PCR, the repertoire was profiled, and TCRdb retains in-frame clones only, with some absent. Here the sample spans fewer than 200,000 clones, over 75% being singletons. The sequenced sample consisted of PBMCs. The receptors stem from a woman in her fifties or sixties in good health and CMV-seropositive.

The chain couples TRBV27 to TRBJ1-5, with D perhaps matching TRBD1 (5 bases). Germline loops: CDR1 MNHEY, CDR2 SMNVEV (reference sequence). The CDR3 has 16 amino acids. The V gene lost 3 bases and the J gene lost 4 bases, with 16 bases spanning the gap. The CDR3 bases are TGTGCCAGCAGTTTCCTCGGGGGGGGGACGAATCAGCCCCAGCATTTT. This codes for CASSFLGGGTNQPQHF.

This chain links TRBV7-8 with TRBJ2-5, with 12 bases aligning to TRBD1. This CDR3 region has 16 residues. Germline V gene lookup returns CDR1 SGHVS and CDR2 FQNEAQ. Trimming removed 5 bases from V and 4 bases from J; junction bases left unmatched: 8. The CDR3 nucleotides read TGTGCCAGCAGCCAGAGGGGACAGGGGGCTGGAGAGACCCAGTACTTC. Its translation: CASSQRGQGAGETQYF. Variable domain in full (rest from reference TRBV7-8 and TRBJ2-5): GAGVSQSPRYKVAKRGQDVALRCDPISGHVSLFWYQQALGQGPEFLTYFQNEAQLDKSGLPSDRFFAERPEGSVSTLKIQRTQQEDSAVYLCASSQRGQGAGETQYFGPGTRLLVL.

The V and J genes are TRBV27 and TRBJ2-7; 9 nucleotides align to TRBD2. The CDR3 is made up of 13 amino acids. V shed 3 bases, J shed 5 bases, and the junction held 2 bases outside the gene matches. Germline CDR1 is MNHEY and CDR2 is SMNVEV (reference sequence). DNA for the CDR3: TGTGCCAGCAGTTTGGGACTAGCTGACGAGCAGTACTTC. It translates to CASSLGLADEQYF.

For the CDR3, the DNA is TGTGCCAGCAGCCAGGCTCAGGGCGCCGGCACAGATACGCAGTATTTT. Amino acid sequence: CASSQAQGAGTDTQYF. The rearrangement uses TRBV4-2 and TRBJ2-3, with D tentatively TRBD1 (5 bases). Germline V gives CDR1 LGHNA, CDR2 YNFKEQ. The CDR3 runs to 16 residues. Trimming shortened V by 3 bases and J by 1 base, and 14 bases separated the two germline ends.

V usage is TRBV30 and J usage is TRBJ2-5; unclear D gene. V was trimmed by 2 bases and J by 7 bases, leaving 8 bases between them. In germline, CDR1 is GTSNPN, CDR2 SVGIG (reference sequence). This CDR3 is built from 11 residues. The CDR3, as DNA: TGTGCCTGGAGTATCAGTGGGACCCAGTACTTC. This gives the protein CAWSISGTQYF.

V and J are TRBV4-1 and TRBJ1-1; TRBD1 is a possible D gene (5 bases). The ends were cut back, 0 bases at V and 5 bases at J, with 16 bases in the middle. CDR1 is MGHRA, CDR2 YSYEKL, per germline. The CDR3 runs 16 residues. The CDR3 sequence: CASSQDSRAGRTEAFF. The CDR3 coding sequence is TGCGCCAGCAGCCAAGACTCCAGGGCAGGGAGGACTGAAGCTTTCTTT.

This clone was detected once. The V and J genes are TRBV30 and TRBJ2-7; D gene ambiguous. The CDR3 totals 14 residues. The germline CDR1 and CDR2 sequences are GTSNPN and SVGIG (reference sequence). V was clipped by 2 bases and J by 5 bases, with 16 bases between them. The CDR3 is CAWSHLPSRDEQYF. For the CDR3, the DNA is TGTGCCTGGAGTCACCTTCCCTCACGGGACGAGCAGTACTTC.

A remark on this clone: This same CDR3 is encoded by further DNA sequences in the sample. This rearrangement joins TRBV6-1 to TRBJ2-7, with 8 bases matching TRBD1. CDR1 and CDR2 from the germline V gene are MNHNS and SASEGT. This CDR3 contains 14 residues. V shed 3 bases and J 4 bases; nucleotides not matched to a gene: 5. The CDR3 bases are TGTGCCAGCAGTGAGGGCACAGGGGGTTACGAGCAGTACTTC. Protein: CASSEGTGGYEQYF.

The CDR3 protein is CASSLTGQGGTEAFF. CDR3 DNA: TGTGCCAGCAGCTTGACCGGACAGGGCGGAACTGAAGCTTTCTTT. The rearrangement links TRBV5-6 to TRBJ1-1; TRBD1 agrees at 8 bases. From germline, CDR1 is SGHDT and CDR2 YYEEEE. The CDR3 length is 15 residues. The J segment lost 5 bases and the V segment lost 1 base, leaving 7 bases of the junction unmatched.

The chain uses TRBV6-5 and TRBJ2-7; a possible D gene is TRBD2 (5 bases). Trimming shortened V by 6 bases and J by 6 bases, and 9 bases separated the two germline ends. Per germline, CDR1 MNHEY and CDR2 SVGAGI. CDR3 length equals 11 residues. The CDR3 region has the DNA TGTGCCAGCAGACAAGAGGGCGAGCAGTACTTC. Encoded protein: CASRQEGEQYF.